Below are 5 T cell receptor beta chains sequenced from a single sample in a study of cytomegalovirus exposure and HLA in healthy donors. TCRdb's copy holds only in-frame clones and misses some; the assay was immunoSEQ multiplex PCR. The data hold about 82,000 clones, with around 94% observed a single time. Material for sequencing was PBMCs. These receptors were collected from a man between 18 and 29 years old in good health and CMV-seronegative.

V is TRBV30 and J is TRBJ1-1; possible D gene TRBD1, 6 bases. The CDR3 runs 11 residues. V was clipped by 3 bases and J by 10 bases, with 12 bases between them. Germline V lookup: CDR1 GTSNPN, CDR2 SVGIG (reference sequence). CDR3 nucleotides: TGTGCCTGGAGCAAGGGACAAGGAGCTTTCTTT. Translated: CAWSKGQGAFF.

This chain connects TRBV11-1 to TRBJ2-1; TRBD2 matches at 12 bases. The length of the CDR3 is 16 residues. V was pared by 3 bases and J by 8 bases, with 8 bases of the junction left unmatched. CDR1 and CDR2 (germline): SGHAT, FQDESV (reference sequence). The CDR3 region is CASSFDLAGGGYEQFF. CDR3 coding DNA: TGTGCCAGCAGCTTTGACCTAGCGGGAGGGGGCTATGAGCAGTTCTTC.

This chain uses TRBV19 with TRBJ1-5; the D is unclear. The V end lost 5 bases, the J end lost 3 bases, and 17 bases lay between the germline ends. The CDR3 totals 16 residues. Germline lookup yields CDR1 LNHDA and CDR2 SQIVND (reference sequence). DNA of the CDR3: TGTGCCAGTAGTCCCCAGAACCGGGGAAACAATCAGCCCCAGCATTTT. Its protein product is CASSPQNRGNNQPQHF.

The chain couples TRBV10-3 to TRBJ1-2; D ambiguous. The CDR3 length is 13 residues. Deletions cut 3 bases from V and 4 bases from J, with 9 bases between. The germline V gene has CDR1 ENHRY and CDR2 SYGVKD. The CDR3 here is CAISDREGYGYTF. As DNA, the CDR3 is TGTGCCATCAGTGACCGGGAGGGCTATGGCTACACCTTC.

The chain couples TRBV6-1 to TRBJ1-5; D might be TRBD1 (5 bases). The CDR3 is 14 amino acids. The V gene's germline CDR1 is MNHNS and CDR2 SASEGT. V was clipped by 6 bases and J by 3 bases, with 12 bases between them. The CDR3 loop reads CASRGGRDNQPQHF. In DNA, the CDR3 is TGTGCCAGCAGGGGGGGTCGAGACAATCAGCCCCAGCATTTT.